This passage covers 20 T cell receptor beta chains from one sample sequenced in a study of T cells in localized non-small cell lung cancer. Produced via immunoSEQ multiplex PCR; TCRdb's table is partial and in-frame only. This sample has approximately 34,000 clones, with 93% found just once. Sample: peripheral blood, taken before any cancer treatment. These receptors all stem from a female donor over 55 with stage I lung adenocarcinoma.

This sequence joins TRBV19 and TRBJ1-4; D unresolved. The CDR3 runs to 12 residues. V lost 4 bases and J 5 bases, leaving 5 bases between the germline ends. CDR1 is LNHDA, CDR2 SQIVND, per germline (reference sequence). The CDR3 reads CASSRLNEKLFF. Here the CDR3 DNA reads TGTGCCAGTAGTAGGCTAAATGAAAAACTGTTTTTT.

This sequence joins TRBV28 and TRBJ2-1; D might be TRBD2 (6 bases). V gave up 6 bases and J gave up 9 bases, with 21 bases separating them. CDR1 and CDR2 (germline): MDHEN, SYDVKM. The CDR3 runs to 15 residues. In DNA form, the CDR3 reads TGTGCCAGCAGGACGGGGACTCTTCACGGCGGTGAGCAGTTCTTC. Translating gives CASRTGTLHGGEQFF.

This clone was picked up one time. This chain connects TRBV5-8 to TRBJ2-1, with unresolved D. With 0 bases removed from V and 9 bases from J, the gap between germline ends came to 7 bases. CDR1 is SGHTS, CDR2 YDEGEE, per germline. The CDR3 has 12 amino acids. CDR3 sequence (DNA): TGTGCCAGCAGCTTGGCCGGGCCTGAGCAGTTCTTC. Encoded protein: CASSLAGPEQFF. The full variable domain, rest sourced from reference TRBV5-8 and TRBJ2-1, is EAGVTQSPTHLIKTRGQQATLRCSPISGHTSVYWYQQALGLGLQFLLWYDEGEERNRGNFPPRFSGRQFPNYSSELNVNALELEDSALYLCASSLAGPEQFFGPGTRLTVL.

The chain joins TRBV10-3 to TRBJ1-1, with D unclear. Germline V gene lookup returns CDR1 ENHRY and CDR2 SYGVKD. The CDR3 has 15 amino acids. V was trimmed by 6 bases and J by 0 bases, leaving 14 bases between them. The CDR3, as DNA: TGTGCCATCAGGGGCCATTCCAGTATGAACACTGAAGCTTTCTTT. This sequence encodes CAIRGHSSMNTEAFF.

This chain connects TRBV11-3 to TRBJ2-1, with 12 positions matching TRBD2. The CDR3 spans 16 residues. The germline V gene has CDR1 SGHNT and CDR2 YENEEA. V lost 5 bases to trimming and J lost 4 bases; unmatched junction nucleotides: 6. CDR3 amino acids: CASSLRTSGIYNEQFF. The CDR3 DNA reads TGTGCCAGCAGCCTACGGACTAGCGGGATTTACAATGAGCAGTTCTTC.

The V and J genes are TRBV7-2 and TRBJ2-7, with TRBD1 matching over 8 bases. The CDR3 contains 16 residues. The ends lost 2 bases at V and 0 bases at J; junction bases unmatched: 6. Per the germline V gene, CDR1 is SGHTA and CDR2 is FQGNSA. The CDR3 sequence is CASSLTGQEPSYEQYF. CDR3 sequence (DNA): TGTGCCAGCAGCTTAACGGGACAGGAGCCCTCCTACGAGCAGTACTTC.

The chain combines TRBV11-3 with TRBJ2-3, with D hard to call. The CDR3 covers 14 residues. The V and J ends lost 5 bases and 0 bases respectively, with 9 bases between them. Germline V gene lookup returns CDR1 SGHNT and CDR2 YENEEA. CDR3 sequence (DNA): TGTGCCAGCAGCGAAAGCCCAAGCACAGATACGCAGTATTTT. The encoded protein is CASSESPSTDTQYF.

V is TRBV14 and J is TRBJ1-1, with 7 bases that match TRBD1. CDR3 length equals 15 residues. The junction had 8 bases not matched to a gene; V was cut back by 2 bases and J by 5 bases. Germline CDR1 is SGHDN and CDR2 is FVKESK. The CDR3 here is CASSQMTGWETEAFF. The CDR3 bases are TGTGCCAGCAGCCAAATGACAGGGTGGGAGACTGAAGCTTTCTTT. The whole variable domain, remainder taken from reference TRBV14 and TRBJ1-1, is EAGVTQFPSHSVIEKGQTVTLRCDPISGHDNLYWYRRVMGKEIKFLLHFVKESKQDESGMPNNRFLAERTGGTYSTLKVQPAELEDSGVYFCASSQMTGWETEAFFGQGTRLTVV.

The chain carries TRBV4-3 and TRBJ2-1, with 15 bases matching TRBD2. CDR1 and CDR2 from the germline V gene are LGHNA and YSLEER. The CDR3 is 19 amino acids. The V gene end was trimmed by 2 bases and the J gene end by 7 bases; junction bases not matched to a gene: 12. The CDR3 nucleotides are TGCGCCAGCAGCCAACTGGGACCGGGACTAGCGGGAGGAGGTAATGAGCAGTTCTTC. Amino acids: CASSQLGPGLAGGGNEQFF.

CDR3 region: CASSPQGNYGYTF. The CDR3 coding sequence is TGTGCCAGCTCACCACAGGGGAACTATGGCTACACCTTC. V is TRBV18 and J is TRBJ1-2; the D gene is possibly TRBD1 (5 bases). The germline CDR1 and CDR2 sequences are KGHSH and LQKENI. V was clipped by 1 base and J by 2 bases, with 5 bases between them. CDR3 length: 13 amino acids.

The gene calls are TRBV28 and TRBJ1-2; D is perhaps TRBD1 (5 bases). CDR3 length: 13 residues. Between the trimmed V and J ends, which lost 6 bases and 2 bases, there was a span of 10 bases. Germline V gene lookup returns CDR1 MDHEN and CDR2 SYDVKM. The CDR3 spells CASRNRQNYGYTF. In DNA form, the CDR3 reads TGTGCCAGCAGGAACAGGCAAAACTATGGCTACACCTTC.

The chain couples TRBV25-1 to TRBJ2-4, with 10 bases matching TRBD1. The germline gives CDR1 MGHDK, CDR2 SYGVNS. The V and J ends lost 4 bases and 2 bases, in that order; junction bases with no gene match: 2. The CDR3 consists of 15 residues. The CDR3 loop is CASSATGGSKNIQYF. The CDR3 DNA sequence: TGTGCCAGCAGTGCGACAGGGGGCTCCAAAAACATTCAGTACTTC.

This clone was counted once. This chain uses TRBV18 with TRBJ1-2; a possible D gene is TRBD1 (5 bases). The CDR3 is 15 amino acids. The germline gives CDR1 KGHSH, CDR2 LQKENI. Trimming took 4 bases from V and 3 from J, leaving 15 bases between them. The CDR3 sequence is CASSLQGDKDYGYTF. The CDR3 DNA reads as TGTGCCAGCTCACTTCAGGGAGATAAGGACTATGGCTACACCTTC.

This chain joins TRBV11-3 and TRBJ2-7; 7 nucleotides agree with TRBD1. V was pared by 5 bases and J by 4 bases, with 5 bases of the junction left unmatched. The germline gives CDR1 SGHNT, CDR2 YENEEA. The CDR3 is 13 residues long. CDR3 residues: CASSRGGQYEQYV. CDR3 DNA sequence: TGTGCCAGCAGCCGAGGGGGCCAATACGAGCAGTACGTC.

The V gene is TRBV6-5, the J gene TRBJ2-1; 7 nucleotides agree with TRBD2. With 6 bases clipped from V and 0 bases from J, the junction kept 5 bases outside the gene matches. The CDR3 is 15 residues long. Germline V gene lookup returns CDR1 MNHEY and CDR2 SVGAGI. CDR3 region: CASRAGGSSYNEQFF. The CDR3 nucleotides read TGTGCCAGCAGGGCGGGCGGGAGCTCCTACAATGAGCAGTTCTTC.

The V call is TRBV5-1, the J call TRBJ1-2, with 9 bases fitting TRBD1. The CDR3 length is 14 residues. V lost 4 bases to trimming and J lost 6 bases; unmatched junction nucleotides: 7. Germline CDR1 and CDR2: SGHRS and YFSETQ. CDR3 bases: TGCGCCAGCAGCCCTAGGACAGGGGCCAATGGCTACACCTTC. Residues: CASSPRTGANGYTF.

The J gene is TRBJ1-1, the V gene TRBV28; D not resolved. CDR1 MDHEN and CDR2 SYDVKM come from the germline V gene. The ends were cut back, 4 bases at V and 10 bases at J, with 13 bases in the middle. CDR3 length: 12 residues. The DNA of the CDR3 is TGTGCCAGCAGTTACCGGGTCTCCGGAGCTTTCTTT. This codes for CASSYRVSGAFF.

The chain combines TRBV7-3 with TRBJ2-6; D not certain. V was pared by 2 bases and J by 2 bases, with 7 bases between. The CDR3 runs to 15 residues. CDR1 is SGHTA, CDR2 FQGTGA, per germline. The CDR3: CASSLGQAGANVLTF. The CDR3 DNA reads as TGTGCCAGCAGCTTAGGGCAGGCTGGGGCCAACGTCCTGACTTTC.

The rearrangement links TRBV6-6 to TRBJ2-1; D possibly corresponds to TRBD1 (5 bases). V was pared by 0 bases and J by 10 bases, with 13 bases between. The CDR3 extends over 14 amino acids. Germline V gene sequence: CDR1 MNHNY, CDR2 SVGAGI (reference sequence). This CDR3 is CASSYSLGPREQFF. In DNA, the CDR3 is TGTGCCAGCAGTTACTCACTGGGGCCAAGGGAGCAGTTCTTC.

This sequence joins TRBV7-9 and TRBJ2-3; 9 positions agree with TRBD2. Germline lookup yields CDR1 SEHNR and CDR2 FQNEAQ (reference sequence). The V segment lost 6 bases and the J segment 5 bases; nucleotides outside the gene matches: 12. The CDR3 extends over 16 amino acids. The CDR3 DNA follows: TGTGCCAGCAGTTCAAATCAGCTAGCGGGACTAGATACGCAGTATTTT. Encoded protein: CASSSNQLAGLDTQYF.